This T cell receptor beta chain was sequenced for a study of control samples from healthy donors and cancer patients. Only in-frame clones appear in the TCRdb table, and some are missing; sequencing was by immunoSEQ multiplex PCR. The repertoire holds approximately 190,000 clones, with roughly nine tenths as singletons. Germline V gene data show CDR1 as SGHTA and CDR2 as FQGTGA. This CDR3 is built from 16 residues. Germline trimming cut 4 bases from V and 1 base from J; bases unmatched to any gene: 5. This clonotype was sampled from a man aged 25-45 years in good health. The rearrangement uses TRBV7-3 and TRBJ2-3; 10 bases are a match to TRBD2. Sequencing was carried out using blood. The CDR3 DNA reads TGTGCCAGCAGCTGGACAGGGACTAGCGGCACAGATACGCAGTATTTT. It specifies CASSWTGTSGTDTQYF. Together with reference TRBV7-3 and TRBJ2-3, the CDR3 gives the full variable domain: GAGVSQTPSNKVTEKGKYVELRCDPISGHTALYWYRQSLGQGPEFLIYFQGTGAADDSGLPNDRFFAVRPEGSVSTLKIQRTERGDSAVYLCASSWTGTSGTDTQYFGPGTRLTVL.